This TCR beta chain was identified in a study of human T cells and chemical hapten exposure. TCRdb reanalysed the RACE reads using MiXCR and keeps one entry per CDR3 protein. The sample records a few hundred thousand distinct CDR3 sequences, roughly 8.9% being singletons. Time point specified: pre-sensitization, week 0. Indicated treatment: therapeutic diphenylcyclopropenone sensitization with weekly scalp DPC. At patch-test visits, sampling came before the patch test. V lost 7 bases and J lost 10, with 22 bases in between. The CDR3 runs 15 residues. This clonotype was seen a handful of times. The sequencing here drew on whole blood, taken in connection with sensitization to the hapten diphenylcyclopropenone (DPC). The gene calls are TRBV12-3 or TRBV12-4 and TRBJ1-4, with D perhaps matching TRBD1 (6 bases). This receptor was taken from a middle-aged woman with alopecia areata. Some clones in this sample may be carry-over from other donors' samples. The CDR3 region has the DNA TGTGCCAGCACAGGGGAGGGGACAAGCAAGTCAAAACTGTTTTTT. The encoded protein is CASTGEGTSKSKLFF.